This T cell receptor beta chain was retrieved from a study of cytomegalovirus exposure and HLA in healthy donors. PCR amplification relied on 60 Vbeta primers (plus 13 Jbeta primers). Sequenced by immunoSEQ multiplex PCR; TCRdb stores in-frame clones only, minus some. This sample has around 91,000 clones, with approximately 89% found just once. The CDR3 is made up of 14 amino acids. In germline, CDR1 is ENHRY, CDR2 SYGVKD. V lost 4 bases to trimming and J lost 5 bases, with 15 bases between them. The TCR was taken from a man aged 25-45 years in good health and CMV-seropositive. The sequencing input was PBMCs. This sequence joins TRBV10-3 and TRBJ2-7; no clear D gene. The CDR3 DNA follows: TGTGCCATCAGTGCTGACTCCGAGAGCCACGAGCAGTACTTC. Translated, it gives CAISADSESHEQYF.